This T cell receptor beta chain was retrieved from a study of T cell responses to AZD1222 COVID-19 vaccine. Overall study results and limits: Unmutated variant regions are reportedly targeted by nearly half of spike-specific TCRs. Among the donors, most were white British and more were female, and clonal diversity was possibly underestimated. Spike-specific TCR breadth and depth both grew after two AZD1222 doses.

About this clone: Its antigen is unidentified.

TCRdb's copy holds only in-frame clones and misses some; the assay was immunoSEQ multiplex PCR. The table records about 160,000 clones, roughly nine tenths of them present only once. Second-dose schedules of about 4 or about 12 weeks were combined. V lost 3 bases to trimming and J lost 2 bases; unmatched junction nucleotides: 8. The CDR3 is 17 amino acids. The germline V gene has CDR1 KGHSH and CDR2 LQKENI. This chain connects TRBV18 to TRBJ2-3; 10 nucleotides match TRBD2. The receptor was derived from an adult who received the AZD1222 COVID-19 vaccine. The input for sequencing was peripheral blood, taken 28 days after the second AZD1222 dose. CDR3 bases: TGTGCCAGCTCACCTCGATCTAGCGGGAGCCCCACAGATACGCAGTATTTT. Translation: CASSPRSSGSPTDTQYF.